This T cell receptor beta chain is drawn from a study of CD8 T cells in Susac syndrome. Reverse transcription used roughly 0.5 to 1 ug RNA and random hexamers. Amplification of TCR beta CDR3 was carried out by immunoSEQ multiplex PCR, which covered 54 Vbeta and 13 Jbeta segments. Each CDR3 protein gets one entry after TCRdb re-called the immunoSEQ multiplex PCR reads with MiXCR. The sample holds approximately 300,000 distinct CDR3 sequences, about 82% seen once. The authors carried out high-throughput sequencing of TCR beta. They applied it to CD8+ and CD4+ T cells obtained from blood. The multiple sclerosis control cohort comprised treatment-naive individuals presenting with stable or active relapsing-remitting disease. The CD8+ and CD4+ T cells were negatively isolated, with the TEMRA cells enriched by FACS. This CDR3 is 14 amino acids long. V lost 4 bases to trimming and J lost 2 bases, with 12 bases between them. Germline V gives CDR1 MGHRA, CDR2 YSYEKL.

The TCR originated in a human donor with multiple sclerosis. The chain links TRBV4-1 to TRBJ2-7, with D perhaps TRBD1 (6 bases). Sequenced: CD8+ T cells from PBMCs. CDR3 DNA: TGCGCCAGCAGCCCCACCCAGGGGCCCTACGAGCAGTACTTC. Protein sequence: CASSPTQGPYEQYF.